Reported below is one T cell receptor (beta chain). Its antigen is not known. The junction departs from the called germline gene at one end, perhaps through a read error. This entry is derived from a study of CD8+CD57+ T cells in acquired aplastic anemia. In the study overall: Each DNA sample taken from sorted CD4+ and CD8+ cells came to 3 to 4 ug on average. Study-wide results and limits: Patients versus controls showed no significant CD8+ Simpson's diversity difference.

The CDR3 sequence is 16 residues long. CDR1 and CDR2 (germline): LNHDA, SQIVND (reference sequence). Patients included in sequencing had previously demonstrated CD8+CD57+ cell expansion by flow cytometry. There was no therapy given to any patient before the blood sampling took place. The template used for profiling TCR beta VDJ and CDR3 was genomic DNA. From the reads, TCRdb called clonotypes with MiXCR, one entry per CDR3 protein. Among hundreds of thousands of distinct CDR3 sequences listed, about 80% were seen once. This chain links TRBV19 with TRBJ2-1; D perhaps matches TRBD1 (6 bases). Sequencing used sorted CD4+, CD8+, or CD8+CD57+ T cells (not recorded which) from PBMCs. The sequence was collected from a human donor with aplastic anemia. For the CDR3, the DNA is TGTGCCAGTAGCCAGGGGTGCGGGTACAATCAGGATGAGCATTTCTTC. Its translation: CASSQGCGYNQDEHFF.